What follows are 5 T cell receptor beta chains derived from one specimen sequenced in a study of shared clonotypes between healthy human individuals. Generated by immunoSEQ multiplex PCR, the TCRdb table keeps only in-frame clones and is missing some. The table has about 2,500,000 clones, over 85% seen once; the top ten hold under 0.15%. The sample was naive CD4+ T cells sorted from blood. Specified subset: CD45RA+ positively selected. All receptors derive from a man aged 18 to 35 in good health.

J is TRBJ1-2 and V is TRBV2, with D maybe TRBD1 (5 bases). The ends were cut back, 2 bases at V and 7 bases at J, with 14 bases in the middle. CDR1 is SNHLY, CDR2 FYNNEI, per germline. CDR3 length: 14 residues. The CDR3 spells CASSESRRDAGYTF. For the CDR3, the DNA is TGTGCCAGCAGTGAATCCCGCAGGGATGCTGGCTACACCTTC.

The V call is TRBV6-1, the J call TRBJ2-7; the D is unclear. Germline V gene data show CDR1 as MNHNS and CDR2 as SASEGT. The CDR3 loop spans 13 amino acids. V was clipped by 2 bases and J by 5 bases, with 10 bases between them. The CDR3 nucleotides read TGTGCCAGCAGTGAACTTGGGTCGGACGAGCAGTACTTC. Translation gives CASSELGSDEQYF.

The chain joins TRBV19 to TRBJ1-5; D uncertain. The germline gives CDR1 LNHDA, CDR2 SQIVND (reference sequence). V lost 4 bases to trimming and J lost 0 bases, with 10 bases between them. The CDR3 extends over 15 amino acids. CDR3 nucleotide sequence: TGTGCCAGTAGTAGGGTTCAGGATAGCAATCAGCCCCAGCATTTT. Its protein product is CASSRVQDSNQPQHF.

This clone has just one count. This sample includes further DNA sequences coding for the same CDR3. The chain employs TRBV30 and TRBJ1-5, with D possibly matching TRBD1 (6 bases). The CDR3 has 15 amino acids. CDR1 GTSNPN and CDR2 SVGIG come from the germline V gene (reference sequence). Trimming removed 4 bases from V and 0 bases from J, with 13 bases in between. CDR3 loop: CAWTEGGYSNQPQHF. The DNA of the CDR3 is TGTGCCTGGACCGAGGGGGGATATAGCAATCAGCCCCAGCATTTT.

This chain uses TRBV18 with TRBJ2-2; perhaps TRBD1 as D (5 bases). V lost 2 bases and J lost 0, with 13 bases in between. This CDR3 has 17 residues. The germline gives CDR1 KGHSH, CDR2 LQKENI. Here the CDR3 DNA reads TGTGCCAGCTCACCAAATTACAGGTTTTCGAACACCGGGGAGCTGTTTTTT. Translation: CASSPNYRFSNTGELFF.